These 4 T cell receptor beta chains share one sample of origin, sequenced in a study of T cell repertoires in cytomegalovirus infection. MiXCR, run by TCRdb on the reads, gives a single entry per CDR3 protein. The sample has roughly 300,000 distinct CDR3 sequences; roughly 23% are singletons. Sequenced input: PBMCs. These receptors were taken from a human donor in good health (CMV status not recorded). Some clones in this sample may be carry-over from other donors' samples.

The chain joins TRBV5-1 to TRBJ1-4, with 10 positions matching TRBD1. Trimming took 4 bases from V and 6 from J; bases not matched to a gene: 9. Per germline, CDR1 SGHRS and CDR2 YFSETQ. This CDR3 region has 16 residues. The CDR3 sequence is CASSPGTGVTDEKLFF. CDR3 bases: TGCGCCAGCAGCCCGGGGACAGGGGTTACGGATGAAAAACTGTTTTTT.

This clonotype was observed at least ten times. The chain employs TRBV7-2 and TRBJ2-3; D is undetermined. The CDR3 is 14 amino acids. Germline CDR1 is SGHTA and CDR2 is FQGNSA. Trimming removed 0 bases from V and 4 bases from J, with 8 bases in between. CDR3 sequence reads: CASSLAGSPDTQYF. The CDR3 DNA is TGTGCCAGCAGCTTAGCGGGCAGCCCAGATACGCAGTATTTT.

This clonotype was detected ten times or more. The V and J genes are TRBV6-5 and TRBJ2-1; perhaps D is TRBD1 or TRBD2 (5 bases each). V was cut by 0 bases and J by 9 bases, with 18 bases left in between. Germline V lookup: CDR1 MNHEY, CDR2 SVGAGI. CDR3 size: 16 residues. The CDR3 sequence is CASSYSHRLTGGEQFF. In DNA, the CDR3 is TGTGCCAGCAGTTACTCCCACAGGCTAACTGGGGGTGAGCAGTTCTTC.

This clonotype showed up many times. This chain's CDR3 is CASNDRGLQYF. In nucleotides, the CDR3 is TGTGCCAGCAATGACAGGGGTCTGCAGTATTTT. The chain links TRBV6-1 to TRBJ2-3; 8 nucleotides match TRBD1. Trimming took 7 bases from V and 11 from J; bases not matched to a gene: 5. CDR3 length equals 11 residues. Germline loops: CDR1 MNHNS, CDR2 SASEGT.